The 15 T cell receptor beta chains presented below share a single source sample, sequenced in a study of identifying expanded T cells in peripheral blood. Sequencing used immunoSEQ multiplex PCR; TCRdb keeps in-frame clones, though not all of them. This sample has 50,000 to 60,000 clones, with about four fifths found just once. Specimen: blood. These receptors came from a person aged 18 to 69 in good health.

In its sample, this clone was seen once. The V gene is TRBV2, the J gene TRBJ1-2; 8 nucleotides align to TRBD1. J was trimmed by 2 bases and V by 2 bases; bases with no gene match: 4. The CDR3 is 15 residues long. From germline, CDR1 is SNHLY and CDR2 FYNNEI. CDR3 coding DNA: TGTGCCAGCAGTGAATTCGGACAGGGCAACTATGGCTACACCTTC. It yields the protein CASSEFGQGNYGYTF. Full variable domain (outside the CDR3, taken from reference TRBV2 and TRBJ1-2): EPEVTQTPSHQVTQMGQEVILRCVPISNHLYFYWYRQILGQKVEFLVSFYNNEISEKSEIFDDQFSVERPDGSNFTLKIRSTKLEDSAMYFCASSEFGQGNYGYTFGSGTRLTVV.

This chain links TRBV2 with TRBJ2-2; D is uncertain. The V gene's germline CDR1 is SNHLY and CDR2 FYNNEI. V was clipped by 1 base and J by 1 base, with 4 bases between them. The CDR3 contains 14 residues. CDR3 amino acids: CASSEVGNTGELFF. CDR3 in DNA: TGTGCCAGCAGTGAAGTAGGGAACACCGGGGAGCTGTTTTTT.

The chain employs TRBV5-1 and TRBJ2-7, with D perhaps being TRBD1 or TRBD2 (5 bases each). The germline V and J ends were trimmed by 1 base and 4 bases, with 15 bases remaining between them. CDR3 length: 15 residues. Looked up from germline, CDR1 is SGHRS and CDR2 is YFSETQ. The CDR3 coding sequence is TGCGCCAGCAGCTTGTCGGGACCCCCGGGGTACGAGCAGTACGTC. Its protein is CASSLSGPPGYEQYV.

The chain employs TRBV4-2 and TRBJ1-4; possibly TRBD1 for D (5 bases). This CDR3 comprises 14 residues. Per the germline V gene, CDR1 is LGHNA and CDR2 is YNFKEQ. The V gene lost 1 base and the J gene lost 7 bases, with 10 bases spanning the gap. The CDR3 here is CASSQGGAGEKLFF. Here the CDR3 DNA reads TGTGCCAGCAGCCAAGGGGGCGCCGGTGAAAAACTGTTTTTT.

The CDR3 spells CAWRHRDRGNYGYTF. DNA for the CDR3: TGTGCCTGGAGACACCGGGACAGGGGGAACTATGGCTACACCTTC. This sequence joins TRBV30 and TRBJ1-2, with TRBD1 matching over 11 bases. CDR3 length: 15 residues. Germline values: CDR1 GTSNPN, CDR2 SVGIG (reference sequence). V gave up 3 bases and J gave up 2 bases; unmatched junction bases: 5.

This sequence joins TRBV11-2 and TRBJ2-1; D may be TRBD2 (6 bases). V shed 5 bases and J shed 14 bases, with 22 bases lying between them. The germline V gene has CDR1 SGHAT and CDR2 FQNNGV. The CDR3 consists of 14 residues. The CDR3 bases are TGTGCCAGCAGCCCAATTGCCCGGGGGATTAAGGAGTTCTTC. It translates to CASSPIARGIKEFF. The full variable domain, its missing parts supplied by reference TRBV11-2 and TRBJ2-1, is EAGVAQSPRYKIIEKRQSVAFWCNPISGHATLYWYQQILGQGPKLLIQFQNNGVVDDSQLPKDRFSAERLKGVDSTLKIQPAKLEDSAVYLCASSPIARGIKEFFGPGTRLTVL.

The J gene is TRBJ2-3, the V gene TRBV11-2; TRBD2 aligns across 7 bases. This CDR3 region has 17 residues. Trimming at V came to 0 bases and at J to 5 bases, leaving 11 bases not matched to a gene. CDR1 and CDR2 (germline): SGHAT, FQNNGV. CDR3 sequence reads: CASSLDLRAGVRDTQYF. For the CDR3, the DNA is TGTGCCAGCAGCTTAGATTTGAGGGCGGGAGTTAGAGATACGCAGTATTTT.

V gene TRBV7-6 combines with J gene TRBJ2-1, with 14 positions matching TRBD2. The J segment lost 6 bases and the V segment lost 4 bases, leaving 17 bases of the junction unmatched. Germline V gene lookup returns CDR1 SGHVS and CDR2 FNYEAQ. CDR3 size: 20 residues. CDR3 loop: CASSSYYGGLAGGRSNEQFF. For the CDR3, the DNA is TGTGCCAGCAGCTCGTATTATGGCGGACTAGCGGGAGGTCGGAGCAATGAGCAGTTCTTC.

This sequence joins TRBV7-2 and TRBJ2-3; D is uncertain. The CDR3 has 12 amino acids. V was shortened by 4 bases and J by 4 bases, with 6 bases between the two germline ends. Germline-derived CDR1 and CDR2 are SGHTA and FQGNSA. As DNA, the CDR3 is TGTGCCAGCAGCTCTTCATCAGATACGCAGTATTTT. Protein product: CASSSSSDTQYF.

The chain carries TRBV27 and TRBJ2-5, with unresolved D. Trimming took off 6 bases at V and 9 bases at J, with 11 bases between the two ends. Looked up from germline, CDR1 is MNHEY and CDR2 is SMNVEV (reference sequence). There are 11 residues in the CDR3. The CDR3 DNA reads as TGTGCCAGCAGCCTTGAGAAGGCCCAGTACTTC. Protein product: CASSLEKAQYF.

The rearrangement uses TRBV18 and TRBJ1-2; TRBD1 matches 7 bases. CDR3 size: 13 residues. The V gene's germline CDR1 is KGHSH and CDR2 LQKENI. The trim removed 3 bases at V and 8 bases at J, leaving 6 bases unmatched. CDR3 sequence reads: CASSPRQGEGYTF. DNA for the CDR3: TGTGCCAGCTCACCTAGACAGGGTGAGGGCTACACCTTC.

The chain has TRBV7-9 and TRBJ1-4, with 7 positions matching TRBD1. After removal of 1 base from V and 8 bases from J, the junction contained 4 bases not matched to a gene. CDR1 SEHNR and CDR2 FQNEAQ come from the germline V gene (reference sequence). The length of the CDR3 is 14 residues. CDR3: CASSLGQGFEKLFF. The CDR3 coding sequence is TGTGCCAGCAGCTTAGGACAGGGTTTCGAAAAACTGTTTTTT.

The J gene is TRBJ2-3, the V gene TRBV30; 14 positions match TRBD2. There are 15 residues in the CDR3. The V segment lost 2 bases and the J segment 8 bases; nucleotides outside the gene matches: 6. The germline V gene has CDR1 GTSNPN and CDR2 SVGIG (reference sequence). The CDR3, as DNA: TGTGCCTGGAGTTACCCGACTAGCGGGGGGGGTACGCAGTATTTT. This codes for CAWSYPTSGGGTQYF.

This clone was recorded once. This rearrangement joins TRBV4-1 to TRBJ2-2; tentatively, D is TRBD1 (5 bases). The germline gives CDR1 MGHRA, CDR2 YSYEKL. The CDR3 totals 14 residues. Trimming removed 0 bases at V and 4 bases at J, with 6 bases between. CDR3 DNA sequence: TGCGCCAGCAGCCAAGAAGGGGTCACCGGGGAGCTGTTTTTT. This sequence encodes CASSQEGVTGELFF.

The rearrangement links TRBV14 to TRBJ1-1, with D maybe TRBD1 (5 bases). The CDR3 totals 16 residues. Trimming took 5 bases from V and 0 from J, leaving 16 bases between them. Germline CDR1 and CDR2: SGHDN and FVKESK. The CDR3, as DNA: TGTGCCAGCAGCGTGACCGTAGGGACCCTGAACACTGAAGCTTTCTTT. Its translation is CASSVTVGTLNTEAFF.